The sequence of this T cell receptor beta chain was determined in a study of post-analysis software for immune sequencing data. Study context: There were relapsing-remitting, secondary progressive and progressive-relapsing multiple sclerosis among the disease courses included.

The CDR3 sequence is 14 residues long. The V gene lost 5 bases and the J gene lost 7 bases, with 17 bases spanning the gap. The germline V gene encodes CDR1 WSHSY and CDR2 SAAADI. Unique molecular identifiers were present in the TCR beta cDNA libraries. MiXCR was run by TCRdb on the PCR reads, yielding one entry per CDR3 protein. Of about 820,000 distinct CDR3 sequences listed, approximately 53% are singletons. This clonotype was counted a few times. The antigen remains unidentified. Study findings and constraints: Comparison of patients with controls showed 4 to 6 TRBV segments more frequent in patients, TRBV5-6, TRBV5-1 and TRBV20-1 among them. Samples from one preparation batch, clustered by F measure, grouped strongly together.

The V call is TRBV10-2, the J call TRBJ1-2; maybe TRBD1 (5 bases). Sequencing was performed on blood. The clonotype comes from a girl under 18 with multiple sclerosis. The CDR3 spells CASSQLDRTGGYTF. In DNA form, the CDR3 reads TGCGCCAGCAGTCAGCTAGACAGAACTGGTGGCTACACCTTC.